What follows describes a single T cell receptor (beta chain). In the source study's methods: Amplification with reference gene primers provided the estimates of nucleated cell counts. Clones were read by immunoSEQ multiplex PCR, and TCRdb kept only the in-frame ones, dropping some. From that table come the V and J calls and clone size; the DNA was used to work out D and trimming. Among fewer than 150,000 clones listed, almost 80% were seen once. The data are from a study of blood T cell repertoires in COVID-19. Study context: Samples came from the United States, Italy and Spain, spanning acute and convalescent COVID-19. The analysed material was cDNA or gDNA that came from T cells, B-cell-depleted T cells, or PBMCs.

Per germline, CDR1 LGHNA and CDR2 YNFKEQ. Unmatched junction bases numbered 9, after V lost 0 bases and J lost 0 bases. This CDR3 comprises 19 residues. The chain employs TRBV4-2 and TRBJ2-1, with 9 nucleotides matching TRBD1. Source material: peripheral blood. This sequence originates from a man aged 55 to 70 who had recovered from COVID-19. CDR3 sequence: CASSQDGTGTPFSYNEQFF. The CDR3 nucleotides are TGTGCCAGCAGCCAAGATGGGACAGGGACTCCCTTCTCCTACAATGAGCAGTTCTTC.